The rows below give T cell receptor beta chains drawn from one sample of a study of control samples from healthy donors and cancer patients. Measured with immunoSEQ multiplex PCR; TCRdb has only the in-frame clones, and not every one. The repertoire has about 410,000 clones, 80% to 95% of them found once; the top ten carry around 6.4%. Sequences were obtained from PBMCs. These receptors were collected from a man aged 35 to 55 with head and neck cancer. Both conserved end residues are part of each CDR3. D genes are given only for firm matches. The size entry is marked missing in some rows and otherwise reads once, few, many or a size class.

abundance: -; d_gene: -; j_gene: TRBJ2-7; v_gene: TRBV4-1; CDR3aa: CASSRPGVYEQYF; CDR3nt: TGCGCCAGCAGCCGACCAGGGGTCTACGAGCAGTACTTC
abundance: -; d_gene: TRBD2; j_gene: TRBJ2-2; v_gene: TRBV28; CDR3aa: CASSLGGLATGELFF; CDR3nt: TGTGCCAGCAGTTTGGGAGGACTAGCGACCGGGGAGCTGTTTTTT
abundance: -; d_gene: TRBD1; j_gene: TRBJ1-2; v_gene: TRBV12-3/TRBV12-4; CDR3aa: CASRPQGDYGYTF; CDR3nt: TGTGCCAGCAGACCACAGGGGGATTATGGCTACACCTTC
abundance: -; d_gene: -; j_gene: TRBJ1-4; v_gene: TRBV6-5; CDR3aa: CATTVGNEKLFF; CDR3nt: TGTGCCACTACGGTGGGGAATGAAAAACTGTTTTTT
abundance: -; d_gene: -; j_gene: TRBJ2-5; v_gene: TRBV5-8; CDR3aa: CASSFPETQYF; CDR3nt: TGTGCCAGCAGCTTCCCGGAGACCCAGTACTTC
abundance: -; d_gene: -; j_gene: TRBJ1-6; v_gene: TRBV30; CDR3aa: CAWTGQWSNSPLHF; CDR3nt: TGTGCCTGGACCGGACAGTGGTCTAATTCACCCCTCCACTTT
abundance: -; d_gene: -; j_gene: TRBJ1-5; v_gene: TRBV12-3/TRBV12-4; CDR3aa: CASSPGSNQPQHF; CDR3nt: TGTGCCAGCAGCCCCGGGTCCAATCAGCCCCAGCATTTT
abundance: -; d_gene: -; j_gene: TRBJ2-7; v_gene: TRBV28; CDR3aa: CASSSPGGHEQYF; CDR3nt: TGTGCCAGCAGTTCACCTGGGGGGCACGAGCAGTACTTC
abundance: -; d_gene: -; j_gene: TRBJ1-5; v_gene: TRBV5-8; CDR3aa: CASSLFRGGQPQHF; CDR3nt: TGTGCCAGCAGCTTATTTAGGGGGGGTCAGCCCCAGCATTTT
abundance: -; d_gene: -; j_gene: TRBJ1-2; v_gene: TRBV2; CDR3aa: CASLGATNYGYTF; CDR3nt: TGTGCCAGCCTGGGGGCTACTAACTATGGCTACACCTTC
abundance: -; d_gene: -; j_gene: TRBJ1-1; v_gene: TRBV7-3; CDR3aa: CASSGGTSTEAFF; CDR3nt: TGTGCCAGCAGCGGTGGGACGAGCACTGAAGCTTTCTTT
abundance: -; d_gene: TRBD1; j_gene: TRBJ2-3; v_gene: TRBV7-3; CDR3aa: CASSSGQPGADTQYF; CDR3nt: TGTGCCAGCAGCTCGGGACAGCCGGGCGCAGATACGCAGTATTTT
abundance: -; d_gene: -; j_gene: TRBJ1-2; v_gene: TRBV18; CDR3aa: CASSPAGQGLTF; CDR3nt: TGTGCCAGCTCACCAGCCGGGCAGGGTCTAACCTTC
abundance: -; d_gene: -; j_gene: TRBJ2-1; v_gene: TRBV19; CDR3aa: CASSMADLNYNEQFF; CDR3nt: TGTGCCAGTAGTATGGCGGACCTTAACTACAATGAGCAGTTCTTC
abundance: -; d_gene: -; j_gene: TRBJ2-3; v_gene: TRBV19; CDR3aa: CASSIDARGGTDTQYF; CDR3nt: TGTGCCAGTAGTATAGACGCCCGTGGGGGCACAGATACGCAGTATTTT
abundance: -; d_gene: -; j_gene: TRBJ1-3; v_gene: TRBV7-8; CDR3aa: CASSPGGNTIYF; CDR3nt: TGTGCCAGCAGCCCCGGGGGAAACACCATATATTTT
abundance: few; d_gene: TRBD1; j_gene: TRBJ1-2; v_gene: TRBV6-1; CDR3aa: CASSDTQQGVYGYTF; CDR3nt: TGTGCCAGCAGTGATACTCAACAGGGGGTGTATGGCTACACCTTC
abundance: -; d_gene: -; j_gene: TRBJ1-4; v_gene: TRBV3-1/TRBV3-2; CDR3aa: CASRLTRERGREKLFF; CDR3nt: TGTGCCAGCAGACTTACTAGAGAAAGGGGCCGCGAAAAACTGTTTTTT
abundance: -; d_gene: TRBD1; j_gene: TRBJ2-5; v_gene: TRBV4-3; CDR3aa: CASSLSGGTGGETQYF; CDR3nt: TGCGCCAGCAGCCTCTCGGGCGGGACAGGGGGTGAGACCCAGTACTTC
abundance: -; d_gene: TRBD1; j_gene: TRBJ1-2; v_gene: TRBV28; CDR3aa: CASSRQGALNYGYTF; CDR3nt: TGTGCCAGCAGCCGACAGGGGGCGCTGAACTATGGCTACACCTTC
abundance: -; d_gene: -; j_gene: TRBJ1-1; v_gene: TRBV5-4; CDR3aa: CASTLTSMNTEAFF; CDR3nt: TGTGCCAGCACCCTCACCTCGATGAACACTGAAGCTTTCTTT
abundance: few; d_gene: TRBD1; j_gene: TRBJ1-2; v_gene: TRBV11-1; CDR3aa: CASSEGGGGTNYGYTF; CDR3nt: TGTGCCAGCAGCGAAGGAGGGGGCGGCACTAACTATGGCTACACCTTC
abundance: -; d_gene: -; j_gene: TRBJ2-1; v_gene: TRBV11-3; CDR3aa: CASSLTQLNEQFF; CDR3nt: TGTGCCAGCAGCTTAACTCAGCTTAATGAGCAGTTCTTC
abundance: -; d_gene: TRBD2; j_gene: TRBJ2-1; v_gene: TRBV29-1; CDR3aa: CSAPLPAGGEQFF; CDR3nt: TGCAGCGCCCCACTACCAGCGGGAGGTGAGCAGTTCTTC
abundance: -; d_gene: TRBD1; j_gene: TRBJ2-7; v_gene: TRBV5-1; CDR3aa: CASSLGQGAHEQYF; CDR3nt: TGCGCCAGCAGCCTAGGACAGGGGGCGCATGAGCAGTACTTC
abundance: -; d_gene: TRBD1; j_gene: TRBJ2-3; v_gene: TRBV5-1; CDR3aa: CASSQGQGAGTDTQYF; CDR3nt: TGCGCCAGCAGCCAGGGACAGGGGGCTGGTACAGATACGCAGTATTTT
abundance: -; d_gene: TRBD1; j_gene: TRBJ2-1; v_gene: TRBV11-3; CDR3aa: CASSWGTGGYGDEQFF; CDR3nt: TGTGCCAGCAGCTGGGGGACAGGGGGCTATGGCGATGAGCAGTTCTTC
abundance: -; d_gene: TRBD1; j_gene: TRBJ1-2; v_gene: TRBV4-2; CDR3aa: CASRQGQGAGYGYTF; CDR3nt: TGTGCCAGCAGACAGGGACAGGGGGCGGGCTATGGCTACACCTTC
abundance: -; d_gene: -; j_gene: TRBJ2-1; v_gene: TRBV10-2; CDR3aa: CASRVFQGNSYNEQFF; CDR3nt: TGCGCCAGCAGGGTCTTTCAGGGAAACTCCTACAATGAGCAGTTCTTC
abundance: -; d_gene: -; j_gene: TRBJ1-2; v_gene: TRBV6-2/TRBV6-3; CDR3aa: CASSRRDGYTF; CDR3nt: TGTGCCAGCAGTCGGAGGGATGGCTACACCTTC
abundance: -; d_gene: TRBD1; j_gene: TRBJ1-1; v_gene: TRBV9; CDR3aa: CASSVGQGARTEAFF; CDR3nt: TGTGCCAGCAGCGTGGGACAGGGGGCGCGGACTGAAGCTTTCTTT
abundance: -; d_gene: TRBD1; j_gene: TRBJ2-3; v_gene: TRBV7-8; CDR3aa: CASSFPETGVPDTQYF; CDR3nt: TGTGCCAGCAGCTTCCCTGAGACAGGGGTCCCAGATACGCAGTATTTT
abundance: -; d_gene: -; j_gene: TRBJ2-7; v_gene: TRBV14; CDR3aa: CASSQGVNPGAYEQYF; CDR3nt: TGTGCCAGCAGCCAAGGTGTAAACCCAGGCGCCTACGAGCAGTACTTC
abundance: -; d_gene: TRBD1; j_gene: TRBJ1-2; v_gene: TRBV6-5; CDR3aa: CASSSGTGGTNYGYTF; CDR3nt: TGTGCCAGCAGTTCCGGGACAGGGGGAACGAACTATGGCTACACCTTC
abundance: -; d_gene: -; j_gene: TRBJ1-2; v_gene: TRBV5-6; CDR3aa: CASSALPATGPDFNYGYTF; CDR3nt: TGTGCCAGCAGCGCCCTACCGGCTACCGGGCCCGACTTTAACTATGGCTACACCTTC
abundance: -; d_gene: -; j_gene: TRBJ2-5; v_gene: TRBV6-5; CDR3aa: CASSSYRVPSDETQYF; CDR3nt: TGTGCCAGCAGTTCCTACAGGGTCCCTTCTGACGAGACCCAGTACTTC
abundance: -; d_gene: -; j_gene: TRBJ1-1; v_gene: TRBV6-5; CDR3aa: CASSYSWWAEAFF; CDR3nt: TGTGCCAGCAGTTACTCCTGGTGGGCTGAAGCTTTCTTT
abundance: few; d_gene: -; j_gene: TRBJ2-1; v_gene: TRBV5-1; CDR3aa: CASSWGNEQFF; CDR3nt: TGCGCCAGCAGCTGGGGCAATGAGCAGTTCTTC
abundance: -; d_gene: -; j_gene: TRBJ1-1; v_gene: TRBV2; CDR3aa: CASSDTPTVNTEAFF; CDR3nt: TGTGCCAGCAGTGATACCCCGACAGTGAACACTGAAGCTTTCTTT
abundance: -; d_gene: -; j_gene: TRBJ2-5; v_gene: TRBV7-2; CDR3aa: CASSLEAGETQYF; CDR3nt: TGTGCCAGCAGCTTAGAGGCCGGCGAGACCCAGTACTTC
abundance: -; d_gene: -; j_gene: TRBJ1-1; v_gene: TRBV7-2; CDR3aa: CASSLGRAGQAFF; CDR3nt: TGTGCCAGCAGCTTAGGAAGGGCAGGGCAGGCTTTCTTT
abundance: -; d_gene: TRBD1; j_gene: TRBJ2-7; v_gene: TRBV27; CDR3aa: CASSHRDRRLMQYF; CDR3nt: TGTGCCAGCAGTCATAGGGACAGGCGCCTAATGCAGTACTTC
abundance: -; d_gene: -; j_gene: TRBJ1-1; v_gene: TRBV28; CDR3aa: CASSPHTQGGDTEAFF; CDR3nt: TGTGCCAGCAGTCCCCATACTCAGGGTGGCGACACTGAAGCTTTCTTT
abundance: -; d_gene: -; j_gene: TRBJ1-6; v_gene: TRBV6-5; CDR3aa: CAVGRNSPLHF; CDR3nt: TGTGCCGTAGGTAGAAATTCACCCCTCCACTTT
abundance: -; d_gene: TRBD1; j_gene: TRBJ1-1; v_gene: TRBV5-1; CDR3aa: CASSLDTGGTEAFF; CDR3nt: TGCGCCAGCAGCTTGGACACAGGGGGCACTGAAGCTTTCTTT
abundance: -; d_gene: -; j_gene: TRBJ2-7; v_gene: TRBV20-1; CDR3aa: CSASKSGSSYEQYF; CDR3nt: TGCAGTGCTAGTAAGTCAGGCAGTTCCTACGAGCAGTACTTC
abundance: -; d_gene: TRBD1; j_gene: TRBJ2-3; v_gene: TRBV24-1; CDR3aa: CATSAGQGSNTDTQYF; CDR3nt: TGTGCCACCAGTGCCGGACAGGGGTCTAACACAGATACGCAGTATTTT
abundance: -; d_gene: -; j_gene: TRBJ2-2; v_gene: TRBV21-1; CDR3aa: CASSKKGATGRPPPRTGELFF; CDR3nt: TGTGCCAGCAGCAAAAAAGGTGCGACAGGGAGGCCACCCCCGAGGACCGGGGAGCTGTTTTTT
abundance: -; d_gene: TRBD1; j_gene: TRBJ1-4; v_gene: TRBV5-1; CDR3aa: CASRATGGTNEKLFF; CDR3nt: TGCGCCAGCAGAGCTACAGGGGGGACTAATGAAAAACTGTTTTTT